One sample yielded the 29 T cell receptor beta chains listed below, sequenced in a study of read filtering for tumor transcriptome and immune sequencing. From approximately 430 ng of RNA, a library with molecular barcoded alpha/delta and beta/gamma adaptors was made. TCRdb reanalysed the reads using MiXCR and keeps one entry per CDR3 protein. The profile covers about 5,200 distinct CDR3 sequences, with 20% appearing a single time and approximately 19% taken by the ten largest. Sequencing was performed on a population of CD138-negative cells sorted from bone marrow. Receptors originate from a donor aged 40 or over with multiple myeloma.

The sample holds many counts of this clonotype. The chain is built from TRBV27 and TRBJ1-1, with a possible D match to TRBD1 (5 bases). Looked up from germline, CDR1 is MNHEY and CDR2 is SMNVEV (reference sequence). V lost 5 bases and J lost 0, with 13 bases in between. The CDR3 has 15 residues. CDR3 DNA: TGTGCCAGCAGTCGACAAGTAGGGGTGAACACTGAAGCTTTCTTT. It yields the protein CASSRQVGVNTEAFF.

Ten or more counts support this clonotype. The chain has TRBV13 and TRBJ2-5; D call uncertain. The CDR3 covers 15 residues. Germline loops: CDR1 PRHDT, CDR2 FYEKMQ (reference sequence). Trimming pared 0 bases from V and 0 bases from J, leaving 8 bases between. CDR3 sequence reads: CASSLGQTYQETQYF. CDR3 coding DNA: TGTGCCAGCAGCTTAGGACAGACGTACCAAGAGACCCAGTACTTC. Drawing the rest from reference TRBV13 and TRBJ2-5, the complete variable domain is AAGVIQSPRHLIKEKRETATLKCYPIPRHDTVYWYQQGPGQDPQFLISFYEKMQSDKGSIPDRFSAQQFSDYHSELNMSSLELGDSALYFCASSLGQTYQETQYFGPGTRLLVL.

This clonotype is medium-sized in the sample. The genes are TRBV24-1 and TRBJ1-1; 7 bases fit TRBD1. J gave up 7 bases and V 3 bases, and 7 bases lay outside the gene matches. CDR1 KGHDR and CDR2 SFDVKD come from the germline V gene. The CDR3 has 14 amino acids. The CDR3 here is CATSDDTGDREAFF. In nucleotides, the CDR3 is TGTGCCACCAGTGATGATACAGGGGACCGTGAAGCTTTCTTT.

This clonotype has a handful of counts. One junction end disagrees with the germline gene, perhaps due to a read error. The rearrangement joins TRBV7-6 to TRBJ2-7; D tentatively reads TRBD1 or TRBD2 (6 bases each). The V gene's germline CDR1 is SGHVS and CDR2 FNYEAQ. The CDR3 contains 14 residues. The CDR3 region has the DNA TGTCCCAGCAGCGCAAGTGGGGGGCGGGCCGAGCAGTACTTC. It codes for CPSSASGGRAEQYF.

This clonotype was recorded at least ten times. This sequence joins TRBV7-9 and TRBJ2-1; no clear D gene. The V gene's germline CDR1 is SEHNR and CDR2 FQNEAQ (reference sequence). The CDR3 sequence is 11 residues long. The V gene lost 7 bases and the J gene lost 10 bases, with 11 bases spanning the gap. CDR3 sequence: CASTPLSEQFF. Here the CDR3 DNA reads TGTGCCAGCACCCCGCTTTCAGAGCAGTTCTTC.

In its sample, this clonotype ranks as medium-sized. The chain has TRBV28 and TRBJ1-1, with D unresolved. The CDR3 has 13 residues. Germline lookup yields CDR1 MDHEN and CDR2 SYDVKM. Trimming stripped 3 bases from V and 6 bases from J, with 11 bases between. CDR3 protein: CASSLSGFPEAFF. CDR3 bases: TGTGCCAGCAGTTTGTCGGGGTTCCCTGAAGCTTTCTTT.

The rearrangement uses TRBV10-3 and TRBJ1-1; the D gene is possibly TRBD1 (5 bases). Between the trimmed V and J ends, which lost 6 bases and 0 bases, there was a span of 11 bases. This CDR3 is 14 amino acids long. Germline loops: CDR1 ENHRY, CDR2 SYGVKD. CDR3 coding DNA: TGTGCCATCAGGCTGCAGGGAGTGAACACTGAAGCTTTCTTT. Translated: CAIRLQGVNTEAFF.

By proportion, this clonotype is medium-sized (0.01 to 0.1%). The chain is built from TRBV6-5 and TRBJ2-4; no firm D call. Trimming shortened V by 0 bases and J by 0 bases, and 9 bases separated the two germline ends. The germline V gene encodes CDR1 MNHEY and CDR2 SVGAGI. The CDR3 runs 16 residues. The CDR3 nucleotides read TGTGCCAGCAGTTACTCACCGCACGAAGCCAAAAACATTCAGTACTTC. Residues: CASSYSPHEAKNIQYF.

V is TRBV28 and J is TRBJ2-1; 9 nucleotides match TRBD2. Unmatched junction bases numbered 6, after V lost 6 bases and J lost 3 bases. Germline V gene sequence: CDR1 MDHEN, CDR2 SYDVKM. The CDR3 loop spans 15 amino acids. The DNA for the CDR3 is TGTGCCAGCAGCCTTAGCGGGGGACGCTACAATGAGCAGTTCTTC. Translation gives CASSLSGGRYNEQFF.

By share of the sample, this clonotype is medium-sized. The chain is built from TRBV6-2 or TRBV6-3 and TRBJ2-2; no clear D. V shed 0 bases and J shed 7 bases, with 15 bases lying between them. CDR1 MNHEY and CDR2 SVGEGT come from the germline V gene. The CDR3 consists of 16 residues. CDR3 residues: CASSYSILEGGGELFF. In nucleotides, the CDR3 is TGTGCCAGCAGTTACTCGATACTTGAAGGTGGCGGGGAGCTGTTTTTT.

The table lists this clonotype with many counts. The V call is TRBV5-1, the J call TRBJ2-1; perhaps TRBD1 as D (6 bases). The V and J ends lost 0 bases and 4 bases respectively, with 8 bases between them. This CDR3 is built from 14 residues. The germline gives CDR1 SGHRS, CDR2 YFSETQ. This CDR3 reads CASSLVRGYNEQFF. Here the CDR3 DNA reads TGCGCCAGCAGCTTGGTCAGGGGATACAATGAGCAGTTCTTC.

In this sample, this clonotype turned up many times. The rearrangement links TRBV7-9 to TRBJ2-3; 8 nucleotides align to TRBD2. Trimming cost V 8 bases and J 3 bases; bases outside gene matches: 7. The CDR3 contains 14 residues. The germline V gene has CDR1 SEHNR and CDR2 FQNEAQ (reference sequence). CDR3 DNA: TGTGCCAGCCAGGTGATAGCGGGGACAGATACGCAGTATTTT. It is translated as CASQVIAGTDTQYF.

This clonotype was detected ten times or more. The gene calls are TRBV3-1 and TRBJ2-7, with 11 nucleotides matching TRBD2. Germline CDR1 reads LGHDT; CDR2 reads YNNKEL (reference sequence). The CDR3 covers 15 residues. Germline trimming cut 4 bases from V and 2 bases from J; bases unmatched to any gene: 4. The CDR3 DNA follows: TGTGCCAGCAGCCGCGGGACTAGCGGACCCTACGAGCAGTACTTC. It yields the protein CASSRGTSGPYEQYF.

This clonotype ranks as medium-sized. The J gene is TRBJ2-7, the V gene TRBV10-3; the D gene could be TRBD1 or TRBD2 (5 bases each). There are 12 residues in the CDR3. The V gene's germline CDR1 is ENHRY and CDR2 SYGVKD. Trimming removed 6 bases from V and 3 bases from J, with 9 bases in between. CDR3 DNA sequence: TGTGCCATCAGGGGGGATGACTACGAGCAGTACTTC. It specifies CAIRGDDYEQYF.

This clonotype has a count of ten or more. The gene calls are TRBV10-1 and TRBJ1-5; D remains unclear. Germline V lookup: CDR1 WNHNN, CDR2 SYGVQD (reference sequence). The V and J ends lost 3 bases and 1 base respectively, with 4 bases between them. This CDR3 region has 13 residues. The CDR3 protein is CASSETSNQPQHF. CDR3 nucleotide sequence: TGCGCCAGCAGTGAAACAAGCAATCAGCCCCAGCATTTT.

A note on this clonotype: A read error is possible here, since a much larger clone lies one base away. The chain recombines TRBV5-1 with TRBJ2-3; 8 nucleotides line up with TRBD1. The V and J ends lost 3 bases and 4 bases, in that order; junction bases with no gene match: 13. CDR3 length: 17 residues. The germline CDR1 and CDR2 sequences are SGHRS and YFSETQ. DNA of the CDR3: TGCGCCAGCAGCTCGGACAGGGCAGCACCTAGCTCAGATACGCAGTATTTT. Protein sequence: CASSSDRAAPSSDTQYF. Together with reference TRBV5-1 and TRBJ2-3, the CDR3 gives the full variable domain: KAGVTQTPRYLIKTRGQQVTLSCSPISGHRSVSWYQQTPGQGLQFLFEYFSETQRNKGNFPGRFSGRQFSNSRSEMNVSTLELGDSALYLCASSSDRAAPSSDTQYFGPGTRLTVL.

This clonotype was recorded at least ten times. One base away lies a much larger clone, so this may be a sequencing read error. It is likely a read error, because the conserved phenylalanine at the end of the CDR3 is missing. The chain has TRBV7-2 and TRBJ2-7, with 8 bases lining up with TRBD2. Germline lookup yields CDR1 SGHTA and CDR2 FQGNSA. V gave up 5 bases and J gave up 4 bases; unmatched junction bases: 7. This CDR3 spans 14 amino acids. CDR3: CASSRTSYKYEQYL. The CDR3 nucleotides read TGTGCCAGCAGCCGGACTAGCTACAAATACGAGCAGTACCTC.

Judged by abundance, this clonotype is medium-sized. The rearrangement links TRBV4-1 to TRBJ2-1; D call uncertain. Germline CDR1 is MGHRA and CDR2 is YSYEKL. V lost 4 bases, J lost 7 bases, and 8 bases lay in between. The CDR3 length is 12 residues. The chain's CDR3 is CASSRIKNEQFF. In DNA form, the CDR3 reads TGCGCCAGCAGCCGTATAAAAAATGAGCAGTTCTTC.

In this sample, this clonotype is medium-sized. V gene TRBV5-1 combines with J gene TRBJ2-1; D is uncertain. CDR3 length equals 14 residues. Germline loops: CDR1 SGHRS, CDR2 YFSETQ. Trimming pared 7 bases from V and 1 base from J, leaving 12 bases between. CDR3 nucleotide sequence: TGCGCCAGCGCAGGTAGTACATCCTACAATGAGCAGTTCTTC. Encoded protein: CASAGSTSYNEQFF.

By frequency in the sample, this clonotype is medium-sized. This chain connects TRBV6-2 or TRBV6-3 to TRBJ1-5; TRBD1 might be the D (5 bases). The CDR3 consists of 14 residues. Trimming pared 5 bases from V and 5 bases from J, leaving 13 bases between. In germline, CDR1 is MNHEY, CDR2 SVGEGT. CDR3 protein: CASSPPGTDQPQHF. Written as DNA, the CDR3 is TGTGCCAGCAGTCCCCCAGGGACTGATCAGCCCCAGCATTTT.

The V and J genes are TRBV28 and TRBJ1-2; D is possibly TRBD1 (5 bases). V was pared by 11 bases and J by 0 bases, with 19 bases between. The length of the CDR3 is 15 residues. Germline lookup yields CDR1 MDHEN and CDR2 SYDVKM. CDR3 in DNA: TGTGCCCGCGGTCCCGACAGCCCGACTAACTATGGCTACACCTTC. It is translated as CARGPDSPTNYGYTF.

Concerning this clonotype: At one end the junction does not follow the germline gene, possibly because of a read error. The gene calls are TRBV18 and TRBJ1-1; 9 bases agree with TRBD1. The CDR3 runs to 14 residues. Looked up from germline, CDR1 is KGHSH and CDR2 is LQKENI. This CDR3 reads CASSPPTGGLEALF. CDR3 coding DNA: TGTGCCAGCTCACCTCCGACAGGGGGTCTCGAAGCTCTCTTT.

This clonotype qualifies as medium-sized (0.01 to 0.1%). The genes are TRBV4-1 and TRBJ2-1, with 8 positions matching TRBD2. The J segment lost 8 bases and the V segment lost 4 bases, leaving 13 bases of the junction unmatched. The CDR3 runs 16 residues. Germline V gene data show CDR1 as MGHRA and CDR2 as YSYEKL. CDR3 loop: CASSRPGQREFDEQFF. CDR3 sequence (DNA): TGCGCCAGCAGCCGGCCCGGGCAGCGGGAGTTTGATGAGCAGTTCTTC.

The chain links TRBV20-1 to TRBJ2-3, with a weak D call TRBD1 (5 bases). The CDR3 is made up of 14 amino acids. Per the germline V gene, CDR1 is DFQATT and CDR2 is SNEGSKA (reference sequence). V shed 5 bases and J shed 4 bases, with 16 bases lying between them. In DNA, the CDR3 is TGCAGTGCTCAGGGTCTGACCCTCTCAGATACGCAGTATTTT. Its protein is CSAQGLTLSDTQYF.

J is TRBJ2-5 and V is TRBV7-3; TRBD1 or TRBD2 may be the D gene (9 bases each). The CDR3 loop spans 18 amino acids. Trimming removed 5 bases at V and 3 bases at J, with 25 bases between. CDR1 SGHTA and CDR2 FQGTGA come from the germline V gene. The CDR3: CASSRDRVRLAGKETQYF. The CDR3 DNA reads as TGTGCCAGCAGCCGGGACAGGGTTCGCCTAGCGGGAAAAGAGACCCAGTACTTC.

In this sample, this clonotype turned up many times. V is TRBV9 and J is TRBJ2-1; D remains ambiguous. This CDR3 contains 14 residues. Trimming left V 6 bases short and J 9 bases short, with 19 bases between. Germline assignment: CDR1 SGDLS and CDR2 YYNGEE. The CDR3 DNA reads as TGTGCCAGCAATTATGCCCCTAGTGTCAGTGAGCAGTTCTTC. Translating gives CASNYAPSVSEQFF.

This clonotype was recorded at least ten times. A read error is possible here, since a much larger clone lies one base away. V and J are TRBV7-3 and TRBJ1-1, with a weak D call TRBD1 (6 bases). This CDR3 spans 15 amino acids. V was trimmed by 2 bases and J by 2 bases, leaving 12 bases between them. Per the germline V gene, CDR1 is SGHTA and CDR2 is FQGTGA. CDR3 bases: TGTGCCAGCAGCTTAGGGGCGGGGGCTAACACTGAAGCTTTCTTT. It specifies CASSLGAGANTEAFF.

By frequency in the sample, this clonotype is medium-sized (0.01 to 0.1%). The chain links TRBV19 to TRBJ1-1, with unresolved D. The CDR3 sequence is 14 residues long. Germline assignment: CDR1 LNHDA and CDR2 SQIVND (reference sequence). The germline V and J ends were trimmed by 6 bases and 2 bases, with 13 bases remaining between them. For the CDR3, the DNA is TGTGCCAGTAGCACACTACCGGGAAACACTGAAGCTTTCTTT. It yields the protein CASSTLPGNTEAFF.

On this clonotype itself: It differs at one base from a far larger clone, so likely a read error. The chain joins TRBV25-1 to TRBJ2-1, with D unclear. This CDR3 is built from 11 residues. Trimming removed 7 bases at V and 10 bases at J, with 11 bases between. Looked up from germline, CDR1 is MGHDK and CDR2 is SYGVNS. CDR3 bases: TGTGCCAGCACTAAGTGGAACGAGCAGTTCTTC. Translating it yields CASTKWNEQFF.